These 25 T cell receptor beta chains originate from one sample sequenced in a study of identical twins (dated by TCRdb to 2015 to 2016). The protocol used for the library was 5' RACE. For sequencing, an Illumina HiSeq 2000 was employed. TCRdb passed the public sequencing reads through fastp at Q25 and MiXCR, retaining productive beta sequences. Rows merge per CDR3 protein into single entries with the most common DNA and genes. Counted in this sample were just under 650,000 distinct CDR3 sequences; about 7.1% of them appeared once. About 1.5% of the sample is taken by the ten largest. In addition, the sample was reused for a study of yellow fever vaccine responses in identical twins.

Source material: PBMCs. The receptor set was obtained from a woman aged 18-29 years in good health.

This chain connects TRBV14 to TRBJ2-6; perhaps TRBD1 as D (6 bases). Germline V gene data show CDR1 as SGHDN and CDR2 as FVKESK. V lost 4 bases to trimming and J lost 1 base, with 20 bases between them. The CDR3 has 19 amino acids. CDR3 in amino acids: CASSPGVGEHRSGANVLTF. The CDR3 DNA follows: TGTGCCAGCAGCCCAGGGGTAGGCGAACACCGATCTGGGGCCAACGTCCTGACTTTC.

This clonotype was detected many times. The J gene is TRBJ1-1, the V gene TRBV12-3 or TRBV12-4; possible D gene TRBD1, 6 bases. The germline V and J ends were trimmed by 6 bases and 1 base, with 15 bases remaining between them. The CDR3 consists of 15 residues. The CDR3 DNA sequence: TGTGCCAGCAGGCCCGGCGGGGGGCGGAACACTGAAGCTTTCTTT. Protein product: CASRPGGGRNTEAFF.

The rearrangement uses TRBV29-1 and TRBJ2-6; no reliable D call. The CDR3 loop spans 14 amino acids. V lost 4 bases to trimming and J lost 0 bases, with 7 bases between them. The germline gives CDR1 SQVTM, CDR2 ANQGSEA. CDR3 protein: CSVVMNSGANVLTF. CDR3 DNA sequence: TGCAGCGTTGTCATGAACTCTGGGGCCAACGTCCTGACTTTC.

This clonotype occurred a few times. V usage is TRBV3-1 and J usage is TRBJ2-3, with 9 bases matching TRBD2. The CDR3 runs to 16 residues. Looked up from germline, CDR1 is LGHDT and CDR2 is YNNKEL (reference sequence). The trim removed 0 bases at V and 4 bases at J, leaving 5 bases unmatched. CDR3 nucleotide sequence: TGTGCCAGCAGCCAAGACGCGGGAGGGCAATCAGATACGCAGTATTTT. Translated, it gives CASSQDAGGQSDTQYF.

The sample holds a few counts of this clonotype. The J gene is TRBJ2-7, the V gene TRBV5-1; 9 nucleotides line up with TRBD1. This CDR3 comprises 15 residues. J gave up 4 bases and V 0 bases, and 5 bases lay outside the gene matches. Germline-derived CDR1 and CDR2 are SGHRS and YFSETQ. The CDR3 here is CASSLAPGQGYEQYF. CDR3 nucleotide sequence: TGCGCCAGCAGCTTGGCCCCGGGACAGGGATACGAGCAGTACTTC.

There are a few counts of this clonotype. The chain has TRBV20-1 and TRBJ1-4; D unresolved. CDR1 is DFQATT and CDR2 is SNEGSKA in the germline V gene (reference sequence). Trimming removed 6 bases from V and 12 bases from J, with 20 bases in between. The CDR3 sequence is 13 residues long. CDR3 coding DNA: TGCAGTGCCGGCGGGCTCTCTAATGCGCAACTGTTTTTT. This encodes CSAGGLSNAQLFF.

This clonotype was seen repeatedly, ten times or more. The chain has TRBV5-1 and TRBJ1-3; 8 positions match TRBD1. The CDR3 has 16 residues. V shed 4 bases and J 0 bases; nucleotides not matched to a gene: 6. CDR1 is SGHRS and CDR2 is YFSETQ in the germline V gene. CDR3 DNA sequence: TGCGCCAGCAGCCCGAACACAGGGGGCTCTGGAAACACCATATATTTT. Translating gives CASSPNTGGSGNTIYF.

This clonotype occurred a few times. The genes are TRBV20-1 and TRBJ2-3, with 9 bases matching TRBD1. The junction had 9 bases not matched to a gene; V was cut back by 5 bases and J by 3 bases. This CDR3 is built from 15 residues. Per the germline V gene, CDR1 is DFQATT and CDR2 is SNEGSKA (reference sequence). CDR3 sequence: CSAETLDRGTDTQYF. In DNA, the CDR3 is TGCAGTGCTGAGACTCTGGACAGGGGTACAGATACGCAGTATTTT.

V is TRBV2 and J is TRBJ2-7; TRBD1 is a possible D gene (5 bases). Germline CDR1 and CDR2: SNHLY and FYNNEI. The CDR3 is 15 residues long. Trimming stripped 8 bases from V and 0 bases from J, with 17 bases between. The CDR3 nucleotides are TGTGCCAGCCGAAGACTTACAGGTGACTCCTACGAGCAGTACGTC. Protein: CASRRLTGDSYEQYV.

The table lists this clonotype with a few counts. The genes are TRBV4-1 and TRBJ2-7; TRBD2 matches 7 bases. Unmatched junction bases numbered 4, after V lost 2 bases and J lost 0 bases. CDR1 is MGHRA, CDR2 YSYEKL, per germline. The CDR3 is made up of 15 amino acids. CDR3 region: CASSQQWDYSYEQYF. As DNA, the CDR3 is TGCGCCAGCAGCCAACAATGGGACTACTCCTACGAGCAGTACTTC.

The sample holds a few counts of this clonotype. This chain connects TRBV6-1 to TRBJ2-7; TRBD2 agrees at 11 bases. Germline-derived CDR1 and CDR2 are MNHNS and SASEGT. Losses at the gene ends were 7 bases for V and 2 bases for J; bases not matched to a gene: 4. The CDR3 consists of 14 residues. CDR3 in DNA: TGTGCCAGCACAGGGACTAGCGGAACCTACGAGCAGTACTTC. This codes for CASTGTSGTYEQYF.

V is TRBV6-1 and J is TRBJ2-2; maybe TRBD1 (5 bases). The CDR3 runs to 14 residues. The V end lost 8 bases, the J end lost 2 bases, and 12 bases lay between the germline ends. Germline CDR1 reads MNHNS; CDR2 reads SASEGT. CDR3 nucleotide sequence: TGTGCCAGCGGGGCTCTTCATAACACCGGGGAGCTGTTTTTT. Protein sequence: CASGALHNTGELFF.

This sequence joins TRBV4-1 and TRBJ2-1; tentatively, D is TRBD2 (6 bases). CDR1 and CDR2 from the germline V gene are MGHRA and YSYEKL. The CDR3 spans 17 residues. Deletions cut 0 bases from V and 0 bases from J, with 12 bases between. CDR3 coding DNA: TGCGCCAGCAGCCAAGAAGGCCGGGGGACCTCCTACAATGAGCAGTTCTTC. This gives the protein CASSQEGRGTSYNEQFF.

There are a few counts of this clonotype. The chain uses TRBV24-1 and TRBJ2-3, with 11 bases matching TRBD2. Losses at the gene ends were 0 bases for V and 1 base for J; bases not matched to a gene: 5. The germline CDR1 and CDR2 sequences are KGHDR and SFDVKD. This CDR3 is 18 amino acids long. CDR3 in DNA: TGTGCCACCAGTGATTTGCGGAATAGCGGGAGGGGCACAGATACGCAGTATTTT. This codes for CATSDLRNSGRGTDTQYF.

This clonotype was counted between two and nine times. The chain is built from TRBV29-1 and TRBJ1-1, with D possibly matching TRBD1 (6 bases). Trimming removed 2 bases from V and 6 bases from J, with 13 bases in between. The CDR3 contains 13 residues. The germline V gene has CDR1 SQVTM and CDR2 ANQGSEA. The CDR3 region is CSVEKGESPEAFF. For the CDR3, the DNA is TGCAGCGTTGAAAAGGGGGAGTCCCCTGAAGCTTTCTTT.

The J gene is TRBJ2-7, the V gene TRBV2, with 9 bases aligning to TRBD1. J was trimmed by 4 bases and V by 8 bases; bases with no gene match: 12. This CDR3 region has 15 residues. CDR1 is SNHLY, CDR2 FYNNEI, per germline. The CDR3, as DNA: TGTGCCAGCTCTGGAGGGACAGGGACCCTTTACGAGCAGTACTTC. It specifies CASSGGTGTLYEQYF.

The V call is TRBV24-1, the J call TRBJ2-1; TRBD1 aligns across 8 bases. Trimming removed 9 bases from V and 9 bases from J; junction bases left unmatched: 3. Per the germline V gene, CDR1 is KGHDR and CDR2 is SFDVKD. The CDR3 length is 11 residues. Written as DNA, the CDR3 is TGTGCCACCCGGGACAGGCTTGAGCAGTTCTTC. It is translated as CATRDRLEQFF.

This clonotype was detected ten times or more. The gene calls are TRBV29-1 and TRBJ1-4; D remains unclear. The CDR3 extends over 14 amino acids. The germline gives CDR1 SQVTM, CDR2 ANQGSEA. The V gene lost 4 bases and the J gene lost 8 bases, with 17 bases spanning the gap. The chain's CDR3 is CSVADGAFREKLFF. As DNA, the CDR3 is TGCAGCGTTGCCGACGGTGCGTTTCGAGAAAAACTGTTTTTT.

This clonotype was found many times. The rearrangement links TRBV20-1 to TRBJ2-5; a possible D gene is TRBD2 (5 bases). This CDR3 spans 14 amino acids. Germline V gives CDR1 DFQATT, CDR2 SNEGSKA (reference sequence). Trimming took 7 bases from V and 1 from J, leaving 16 bases between them. The CDR3 DNA sequence: TGCAGTGGGAGCCTGGGAGTATTCCAAGAGACCCAGTACTTC. This codes for CSGSLGVFQETQYF.

The sample holds a few counts of this clonotype. This sequence joins TRBV27 and TRBJ1-5; D is possibly TRBD1 (6 bases). The CDR3 has 13 amino acids. The germline CDR1 and CDR2 sequences are MNHEY and SMNVEV (reference sequence). Trimming took off 6 bases at V and 7 bases at J, with 13 bases between the two ends. The DNA of the CDR3 is TGTGCCAGCAGCGCAGGGGCCAGACAGCCCCAGCATTTT. The encoded protein is CASSAGARQPQHF.

The V gene is TRBV24-1, the J gene TRBJ2-7; no definite D call. Trimming cost V 3 bases and J 4 bases, with 6 bases left between them. Germline CDR1 and CDR2: KGHDR and SFDVKD. The CDR3 spans 12 residues. CDR3 region: CATSDQGYEQYF. The CDR3 DNA follows: TGTGCCACCAGTGATCAAGGGTACGAGCAGTACTTC.

This chain joins TRBV12-5 and TRBJ1-6; D uncertain. Looked up from germline, CDR1 is LGHNT and CDR2 is FRNRAP. The ends were cut back, 6 bases at V and 9 bases at J, with 15 bases in the middle. The CDR3 runs 14 residues. DNA for the CDR3: TGTGCTAGTGGCTATACAGTCGGGCTTTCACCCCTCCACTTT. It specifies CASGYTVGLSPLHF.

The chain is built from TRBV28 and TRBJ2-1; tentative D call: TRBD1 (5 bases). V lost 6 bases to trimming and J lost 7 bases, with 34 bases between them. The CDR3 is 20 amino acids. Germline lookup yields CDR1 MDHEN and CDR2 SYDVKM. This CDR3 is CASSQLAVTLVGPRSNEQFF. The CDR3 coding sequence is TGTGCCAGCAGCCAGTTGGCGGTAACCTTGGTGGGGCCGCGGAGTAATGAGCAGTTCTTC.

The sample holds many counts of this clonotype. V is TRBV7-8 and J is TRBJ2-1; D perhaps matches TRBD1 (6 bases). The CDR3 is 16 amino acids. Germline CDR1 reads SGHVS; CDR2 reads FQNEAQ. Trimming stripped 5 bases from V and 1 base from J, with 15 bases between. The CDR3 DNA sequence: TGTGCCAGCAGCAACCGGGACACCCTTTCCTACAATGAGCAGTTCTTC. Its translation is CASSNRDTLSYNEQFF.

This clonotype turned up a few times. The CDR3 nucleotides are TGTGCCAGCAGCTCCTCTCAGAGGGGGGTAGAGACCGGGGAGCTGTTTTTT. Amino acids: CASSSSQRGVETGELFF. The chain uses TRBV7-8 and TRBJ2-2; either TRBD1 or TRBD2 may supply D (6 bases each). This CDR3 is built from 17 residues. Germline CDR1 SGHVS, CDR2 FQNEAQ. Trimming pared 4 bases from V and 5 bases from J, leaving 20 bases between.